Below are 23 T cell receptor beta chains sequenced from a single sample in a study of CD8+ T cells in alopecia areata. RNA was isolated and reverse transcribed to cDNA, the sequencing template. Method: immunoSEQ multiplex PCR; TCRdb's copy keeps in-frame clones and lacks some. The sample has approximately 200,000 clones, 45% to 75% seen once. The treatment: oral pan-JAK inhibitor, 5-10 mg twice daily. Specimen: CD4+ T cells sorted from blood, collected at week 4, from a patient treated with tofacitinib. These receptors came from a human donor with alopecia areata.

The chain links TRBV7-2 to TRBJ1-1, with D possibly TRBD1 on 6 matching bases. This CDR3 is 14 amino acids long. V was shortened by 1 base and J by 1 base, with 7 bases between the two germline ends. The germline CDR1 and CDR2 sequences are SGHTA and FQGNSA. The CDR3 nucleotides are TGTGCCAGCAGCTTAGTGACAGGGAACACTGAAGCTTTCTTT. It is translated as CASSLVTGNTEAFF.

V gene TRBV5-8 combines with J gene TRBJ1-5; D remains unclear. CDR1 and CDR2 from the germline V gene are SGHTS and YDEGEE. The CDR3 spans 12 residues. Trimming took 2 bases from V and 7 from J, leaving 7 bases between them. CDR3 nucleotide sequence: TGTGCCAGCAGCTTAGGACCGCAGCCCCAGCATTTT. This codes for CASSLGPQPQHF.

V gene TRBV29-1 combines with J gene TRBJ1-1; 9 bases fit TRBD1. The CDR3 loop spans 13 amino acids. J gave up 2 bases and V 7 bases, and 5 bases lay outside the gene matches. In germline, CDR1 is SQVTM, CDR2 ANQGSEA. The CDR3 bases are TGCAGCGGGAGGGACAGGGAAAACACTGAAGCTTTCTTT. Translation: CSGRDRENTEAFF. The full variable domain, in which reference TRBV29-1 and TRBJ1-1 provide the parts outside the CDR3, is SAVISQKPSRDICQRGTSLTIQCQVDSQVTMMFWYRQQPGQSLTLIATANQGSEATYESGFVIDKFPISRPNLTFSTLTVSNMSPEDSSIYLCSGRDRENTEAFFGQGTRLTVV.

The table lists this clone with a few counts. The CDR3 reads CASRRTVQNYGYTF. CDR3 nucleotide sequence: TGCGCCAGCAGACGGACAGTCCAGAACTATGGCTACACCTTC. The V call is TRBV5-1, the J call TRBJ1-2; maybe TRBD1 (6 bases). This CDR3 has 14 amino acids. With 5 bases removed from V and 2 bases from J, the gap between germline ends came to 13 bases. Germline CDR1 is SGHRS and CDR2 is YFSETQ.

The rearrangement links TRBV27 to TRBJ1-5; 7 positions agree with TRBD1. This CDR3 comprises 14 residues. Germline trimming cut 3 bases from V and 5 bases from J; bases unmatched to any gene: 4. Germline V gives CDR1 MNHEY, CDR2 SMNVEV (reference sequence). The CDR3 DNA follows: TGTGCCAGCAGTTTTTTGCAGGGGGATCAGCCCCAGCATTTT. This gives the protein CASSFLQGDQPQHF.

The table lists this clone with a few counts. The chain is built from TRBV2 and TRBJ2-7; possibly TRBD1 for D (6 bases). CDR3 length: 13 amino acids. V was pared by 4 bases and J by 6 bases, with 13 bases between. The germline gives CDR1 SNHLY, CDR2 FYNNEI. CDR3 in amino acids: CASSAIQGTEQYF. The DNA for the CDR3 is TGTGCCAGCAGTGCGATTCAGGGGACCGAGCAGTACTTC.

The gene calls are TRBV7-2 and TRBJ1-4; D not certain. Germline CDR1 reads SGHTA; CDR2 reads FQGNSA. Trimming cost V 4 bases and J 8 bases, with 8 bases left between them. This CDR3 has 12 residues. CDR3 nucleotides: TGTGCCAGCAGCTGGAACGGAGAAAAACTGTTTTTT. Residues: CASSWNGEKLFF.

Of note for this clone: Other DNA sequences within the sample encode an identical CDR3. As DNA, the CDR3 is TGTGCCAGCAGGGGGGCCTACAATGAGCAGTTCTTC. It is translated as CASRGAYNEQFF. The V and J genes are TRBV28 and TRBJ2-1; D is tentatively TRBD1 or TRBD2 (5 bases each). Germline V gene lookup returns CDR1 MDHEN and CDR2 SYDVKM. CDR3 length: 12 amino acids. Trimming shortened V by 6 bases and J by 2 bases, and 5 bases separated the two germline ends.

The chain carries TRBV10-3 and TRBJ1-4; perhaps TRBD1 as D (5 bases). The V gene's germline CDR1 is ENHRY and CDR2 SYGVKD. The CDR3 is 13 amino acids. Trimming stripped 0 bases from V and 12 bases from J, with 11 bases between. In DNA, the CDR3 is TGTGCCATCAGTGAGTCGGACGGGACCCAACTGTTTTTT. It encodes CAISESDGTQLFF.

This chain links TRBV30 with TRBJ1-1; TRBD1 is a possible D gene (6 bases). Germline loops: CDR1 GTSNPN, CDR2 SVGIG (reference sequence). The V end lost 5 bases, the J end lost 4 bases, and 11 bases lay between the germline ends. The CDR3 has 12 amino acids. The CDR3 sequence is CAWGGVSTEAFF. DNA for the CDR3: TGTGCCTGGGGGGGCGTCTCCACTGAAGCTTTCTTT.

The chain recombines TRBV6-5 with TRBJ1-6; the D gene is possibly TRBD1 (5 bases). V was clipped by 2 bases and J by 8 bases, with 10 bases between them. This CDR3 comprises 14 residues. The germline gives CDR1 MNHEY, CDR2 SVGAGI. Written as DNA, the CDR3 is TGTGCCAGCAGTTACAGAGGGGATTATTCACCCCTCCACTTT. Protein product: CASSYRGDYSPLHF.

This sequence joins TRBV30 and TRBJ2-5; a possible D gene is TRBD1 (6 bases). Germline V CDR1 and CDR2: GTSNPN, SVGIG (reference sequence). This CDR3 is built from 13 residues. With 3 bases removed from V and 9 bases from J, the gap between germline ends came to 17 bases. Here the CDR3 reads CAWRGTPSGAQYF. CDR3 bases: TGTGCCTGGAGGGGGACACCCTCAGGGGCCCAGTACTTC.

The rearrangement joins TRBV28 to TRBJ1-2, with 8 bases matching TRBD1. The V segment lost 5 bases and the J segment 8 bases; nucleotides outside the gene matches: 4. The CDR3 is 12 amino acids. Germline V gene lookup returns CDR1 MDHEN and CDR2 SYDVKM. The CDR3 coding sequence is TGTGCCAGCAGTACAGGGGGTCAAGGCTACACCTTC. This translates into CASSTGGQGYTF.

This clone was seen a few times. The chain is built from TRBV27 and TRBJ1-2; 7 nucleotides align to TRBD1. Germline V gene lookup returns CDR1 MNHEY and CDR2 SMNVEV (reference sequence). The CDR3 has 14 amino acids. Trimming cost V 2 bases and J 7 bases; bases outside gene matches: 7. The CDR3 loop reads CASSLREGAVGYTF. CDR3 sequence (DNA): TGTGCCAGCAGTTTACGGGAGGGGGCGGTTGGCTACACCTTC.

This chain connects TRBV27 to TRBJ1-1; tentatively, D is TRBD1 (5 bases). Trimming removed 6 bases at V and 1 base at J, with 12 bases between. This CDR3 is 14 amino acids long. The germline gives CDR1 MNHEY, CDR2 SMNVEV (reference sequence). CDR3 region: CASRAGGPNTEAFF. CDR3 bases: TGTGCCAGCAGGGCGGGGGGACCGAACACTGAAGCTTTCTTT.

The genes are TRBV5-6 and TRBJ1-1; possible D gene TRBD1, 5 bases. The germline CDR1 and CDR2 sequences are SGHDT and YYEEEE. Trimming cost V 1 base and J 4 bases, with 17 bases left between them. The CDR3 sequence is 16 residues long. CDR3 amino acids: CASSLRRGRGSTEAFF. The CDR3 DNA reads as TGTGCCAGCAGCTTGAGACGGGGACGCGGGTCCACTGAAGCTTTCTTT.

This sequence joins TRBV6-5 and TRBJ2-5; 8 nucleotides align to TRBD1. The CDR3 extends over 12 amino acids. V shed 9 bases, J shed 2 bases, and the junction held 2 bases outside the gene matches. Germline lookup yields CDR1 MNHEY and CDR2 SVGAGI. The CDR3 coding sequence is TGTGCCAGTCGACAGGGGCAAGAGACCCAGTACTTC. It specifies CASRQGQETQYF.

This sequence joins TRBV6-1 and TRBJ1-5, with D perhaps matching TRBD1 (5 bases). The CDR3 totals 16 residues. The germline V and J ends were trimmed by 2 bases and 4 bases, with 15 bases remaining between them. The germline V gene encodes CDR1 MNHNS and CDR2 SASEGT. The chain's CDR3 is CASSERVRGGNQPQHF. The CDR3 DNA reads as TGTGCCAGCAGTGAAAGGGTAAGGGGAGGTAATCAGCCCCAGCATTTT.

V usage is TRBV19 and J usage is TRBJ1-1; D may be TRBD1 (5 bases). From germline, CDR1 is LNHDA and CDR2 SQIVND (reference sequence). The CDR3 runs to 12 residues. V was pared by 5 bases and J by 7 bases, with 11 bases between. CDR3 sequence: CASSVGTSEAFF. The CDR3 nucleotides read TGTGCCAGTAGTGTAGGGACCAGTGAAGCTTTCTTT.

J is TRBJ2-1 and V is TRBV19; 10 positions match TRBD2. The trim removed 5 bases at V and 1 base at J, leaving 5 bases unmatched. The CDR3 consists of 16 residues. Germline CDR1 and CDR2: LNHDA and SQIVND (reference sequence). The chain's CDR3 is CASSDNSGGSYNEQFF. The CDR3 DNA sequence: TGTGCCAGTAGTGATAATAGCGGGGGGTCCTACAATGAGCAGTTCTTC.

This chain joins TRBV28 and TRBJ2-5, with a possible D match to TRBD2 (5 bases). Trimming took off 2 bases at V and 2 bases at J, with 9 bases between the two ends. In germline, CDR1 is MDHEN, CDR2 SYDVKM. This CDR3 region has 14 residues. The CDR3 DNA sequence: TGTGCCAGCAGTTTACCCGGGATACAAGAGACCCAGTACTTC. Residues: CASSLPGIQETQYF.

This clone was seen just once. The rearrangement uses TRBV5-6 and TRBJ2-3; TRBD2 might be the D (5 bases). Germline V gene sequence: CDR1 SGHDT, CDR2 YYEEEE. This CDR3 is built from 11 residues. The ends were cut back, 4 bases at V and 8 bases at J, with 8 bases in the middle. The CDR3 loop reads CASSRDVTQYF. Here the CDR3 DNA reads TGTGCCAGCAGCCGGGATGTTACGCAGTATTTT.

V and J are TRBV27 and TRBJ1-5, with TRBD1 matching over 8 bases. The CDR3 length is 15 residues. Germline V gene sequence: CDR1 MNHEY, CDR2 SMNVEV (reference sequence). V shed 5 bases, J shed 2 bases, and the junction held 5 bases outside the gene matches. Written as DNA, the CDR3 is TGTGCCAGCAGTATACAGGGGGTCGGCAATCAGCCCCAGCATTTT. Translation gives CASSIQGVGNQPQHF.